One and the same sample provided the 6 T cell receptor beta chains below, sequenced in a study of OX40 agonist ivuxolimab in advanced cancers. TCRdb keeps only in-frame clones here, not all; method: immunoSEQ multiplex PCR. The sample has 75,000 to 100,000 clones; approximately 84% are singletons. This specimen consisted of CD4+ or CD8+ T cells sorted from blood, obtained in a trial of the OX40 agonist ivuxolimab. Receptor source: an adult with an advanced solid tumor such as melanoma, head and neck, liver or kidney cancer.

The chain employs TRBV27 and TRBJ2-7; TRBD1 matches 10 bases. Germline CDR1 and CDR2: MNHEY and SMNVEV (reference sequence). CDR3 length: 14 residues. V dropped 4 bases and J dropped 6; count of bases not matched to a gene: 6. For the CDR3, the DNA is TGTGCCAGCAGTTCATGGGACAGGGGAGGCGAGCAGTACTTC. Translated, it gives CASSSWDRGGEQYF.

The V call is TRBV9, the J call TRBJ2-7; perhaps D is TRBD1 or TRBD2 (5 bases each). V was trimmed by 4 bases and J by 7 bases, leaving 15 bases between them. This CDR3 comprises 13 residues. Per germline, CDR1 SGDLS and CDR2 YYNGEE. For the CDR3, the DNA is TGTGCCAGCAGCCTCGAGGGGCGCGGAGAGCAGTACTTC. Its translation: CASSLEGRGEQYF.

This chain connects TRBV7-4 to TRBJ2-7, with no clear D. The germline gives CDR1 SGHVT, CDR2 SQSDAQ. The CDR3 contains 13 residues. Trimming stripped 3 bases from V and 6 bases from J, with 12 bases between. The CDR3 coding sequence is TGTGCCAGCAGCTTTTCGGTAGACGTCGAGCAGTACTTC. It specifies CASSFSVDVEQYF.

CDR3 region: CASSWSAMGSYEQYF. In nucleotides, the CDR3 is TGTGCCAGCAGCTGGTCAGCGATGGGCTCCTACGAGCAGTACTTC. The chain uses TRBV7-9 and TRBJ2-7; D is ambiguous. This CDR3 region has 15 residues. V shed 4 bases and J shed 0 bases, with 13 bases lying between them. Germline assignment: CDR1 SEHNR and CDR2 FQNEAQ (reference sequence).

This chain links TRBV5-1 with TRBJ2-2; 8 bases agree with TRBD1. Germline V gene data show CDR1 as SGHRS and CDR2 as YFSETQ. The J segment lost 6 bases and the V segment lost 3 bases, leaving 7 bases of the junction unmatched. CDR3 length equals 15 residues. Here the CDR3 DNA reads TGCGCCAGCAGCTCCTGGACAGGGCGACCCGGGGAGCTGTTTTTT. Protein sequence: CASSSWTGRPGELFF.

J is TRBJ1-1 and V is TRBV7-9; possibly TRBD1 for D (5 bases). The CDR3 is made up of 15 amino acids. Germline V gene lookup returns CDR1 SEHNR and CDR2 FQNEAQ (reference sequence). Deletions cut 0 bases from V and 4 bases from J, with 12 bases between. CDR3: CASSLAPGVVTEAFF. In nucleotides, the CDR3 is TGTGCCAGCAGCTTAGCGCCGGGGGTTGTCACTGAAGCTTTCTTT.